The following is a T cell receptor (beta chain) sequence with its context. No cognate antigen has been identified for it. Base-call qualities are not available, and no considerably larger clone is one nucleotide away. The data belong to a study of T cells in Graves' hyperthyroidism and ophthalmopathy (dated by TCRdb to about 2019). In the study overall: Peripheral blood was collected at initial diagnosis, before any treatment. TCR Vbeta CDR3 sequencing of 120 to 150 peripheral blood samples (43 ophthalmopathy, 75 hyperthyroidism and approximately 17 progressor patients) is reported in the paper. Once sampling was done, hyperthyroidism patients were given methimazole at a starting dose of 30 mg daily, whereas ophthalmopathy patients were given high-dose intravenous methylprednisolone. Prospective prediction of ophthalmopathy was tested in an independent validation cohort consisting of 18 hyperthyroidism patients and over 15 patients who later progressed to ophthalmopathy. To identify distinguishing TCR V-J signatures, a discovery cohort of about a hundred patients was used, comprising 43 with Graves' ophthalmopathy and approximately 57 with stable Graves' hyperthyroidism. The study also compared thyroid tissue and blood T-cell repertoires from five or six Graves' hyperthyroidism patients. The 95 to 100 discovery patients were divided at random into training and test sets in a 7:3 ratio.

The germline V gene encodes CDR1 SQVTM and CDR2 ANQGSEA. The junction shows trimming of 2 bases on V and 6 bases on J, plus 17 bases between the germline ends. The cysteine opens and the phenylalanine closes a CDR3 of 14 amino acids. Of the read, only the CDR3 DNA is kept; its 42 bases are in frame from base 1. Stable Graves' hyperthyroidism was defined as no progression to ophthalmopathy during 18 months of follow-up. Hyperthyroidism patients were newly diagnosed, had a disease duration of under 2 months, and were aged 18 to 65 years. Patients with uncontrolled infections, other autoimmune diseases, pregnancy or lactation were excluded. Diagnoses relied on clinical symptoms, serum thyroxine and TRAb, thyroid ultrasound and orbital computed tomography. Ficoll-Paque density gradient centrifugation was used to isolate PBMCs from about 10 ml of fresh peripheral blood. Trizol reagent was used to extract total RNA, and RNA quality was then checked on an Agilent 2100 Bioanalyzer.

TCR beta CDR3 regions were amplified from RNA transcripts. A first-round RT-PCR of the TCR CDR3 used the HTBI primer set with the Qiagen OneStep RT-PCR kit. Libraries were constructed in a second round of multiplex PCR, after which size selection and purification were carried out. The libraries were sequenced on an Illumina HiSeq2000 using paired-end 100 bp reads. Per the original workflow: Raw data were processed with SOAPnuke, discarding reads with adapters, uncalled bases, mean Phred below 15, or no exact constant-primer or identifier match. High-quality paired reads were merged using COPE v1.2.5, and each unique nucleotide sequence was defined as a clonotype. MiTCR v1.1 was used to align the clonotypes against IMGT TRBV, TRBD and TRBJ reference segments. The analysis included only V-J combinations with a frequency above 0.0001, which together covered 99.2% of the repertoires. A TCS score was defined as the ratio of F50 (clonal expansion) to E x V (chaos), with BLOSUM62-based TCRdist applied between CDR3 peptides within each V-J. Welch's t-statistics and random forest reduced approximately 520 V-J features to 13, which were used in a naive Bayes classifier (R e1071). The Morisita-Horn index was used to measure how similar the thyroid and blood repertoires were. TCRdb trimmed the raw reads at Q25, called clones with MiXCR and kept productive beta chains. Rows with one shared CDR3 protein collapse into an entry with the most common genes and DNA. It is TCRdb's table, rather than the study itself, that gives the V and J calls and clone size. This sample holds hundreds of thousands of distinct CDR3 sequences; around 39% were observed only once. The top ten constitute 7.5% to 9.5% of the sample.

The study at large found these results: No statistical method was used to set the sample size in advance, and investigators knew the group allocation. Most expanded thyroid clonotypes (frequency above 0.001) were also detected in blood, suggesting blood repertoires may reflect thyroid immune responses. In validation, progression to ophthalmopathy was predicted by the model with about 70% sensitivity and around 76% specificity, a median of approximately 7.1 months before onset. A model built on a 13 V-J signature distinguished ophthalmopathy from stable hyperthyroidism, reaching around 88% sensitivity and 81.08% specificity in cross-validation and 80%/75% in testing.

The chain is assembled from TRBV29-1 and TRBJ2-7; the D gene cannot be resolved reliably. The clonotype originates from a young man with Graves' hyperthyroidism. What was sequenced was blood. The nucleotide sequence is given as TGCAGCGTTGAACTCGACGGTTTGGGAACCGAGCAGTACTTC. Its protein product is CSVELDGLGTEQYF.